This TCR beta chain is from a study of shared clonotypes between healthy human individuals. Study results and caveats: The study found roughly 5% of naive CD4 clonotypes shared across several donors. Among the subsets, naive ones generally showed larger estimated richness than memory ones.

The assay was run at deep level. The method was immunoSEQ multiplex PCR; TCRdb's version includes in-frame clones alone and lacks a portion of them. Of some 360,000 clones in the sample, less than 85% were seen once. As regards this clone: Its antigen remains unidentified.

CDR1 and CDR2 (germline): SGDLS, YYNGEE. V gave up 3 bases and J gave up 7 bases, with 11 bases separating them. The CDR3 runs to 13 residues. Specimen: memory CD4+ T cells sorted from blood. Regarding subset: CD45RA-negative fraction. V gene TRBV9 combines with J gene TRBJ2-1, with D unresolved. The clonotype comes from a man younger than 40 in good health. This chain's CDR3 is CASSGAPGNEQFF. Written as DNA, the CDR3 is TGTGCCAGCAGCGGAGCGCCTGGGAATGAGCAGTTCTTC.